This T cell receptor beta chain stems from a study of cytomegalovirus exposure and HLA in healthy donors. The study, taken as a whole, reports: Earlier results showed most TCR beta V segments being productive about 87% or about 30% of the time.

This clone was seen a few times. Its target is not known. PCR amplification relied on 60 Vbeta primers (plus 13 Jbeta primers). Here immunoSEQ multiplex PCR was the method, and the copy in TCRdb shows in-frame clones only, minus some. The data show about 120,000 clones, around 76% seen once. This TCR was recovered from a man in his 60s in good health and CMV-seropositive. Specimen: PBMCs.

For the CDR3, the DNA is TGTGCCAGCAGCCAACGGACAGGGTCCCATGCCTATCAGCCCCAGCATTTT. This sequence encodes CASSQRTGSHAYQPQHF. The chain is built from TRBV7-2 and TRBJ1-5; 8 bases align to TRBD1. The ends lost 5 bases at V and 5 bases at J; junction bases unmatched: 14. This CDR3 region has 17 residues. The germline CDR1 and CDR2 sequences are SGHTA and FQGNSA.